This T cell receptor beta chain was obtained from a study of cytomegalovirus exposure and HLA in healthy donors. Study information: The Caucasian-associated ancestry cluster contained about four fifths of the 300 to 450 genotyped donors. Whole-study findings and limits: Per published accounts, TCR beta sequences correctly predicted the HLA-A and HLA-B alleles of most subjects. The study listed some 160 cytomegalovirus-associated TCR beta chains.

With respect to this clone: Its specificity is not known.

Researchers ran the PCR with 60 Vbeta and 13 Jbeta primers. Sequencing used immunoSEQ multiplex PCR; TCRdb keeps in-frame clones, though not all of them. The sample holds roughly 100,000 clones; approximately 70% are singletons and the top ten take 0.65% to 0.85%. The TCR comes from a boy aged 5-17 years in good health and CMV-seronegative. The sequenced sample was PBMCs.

CDR3 sequence reads: CASSQGATEAFF. The CDR3 DNA reads TGTGCCAGCAGCCAAGGGGCAACTGAAGCTTTCTTT. The V call is TRBV5-4, the J call TRBJ1-1; D is perhaps TRBD1 (5 bases). V was trimmed by 4 bases and J by 5 bases, leaving 9 bases between them. Germline CDR1 is SGHNT and CDR2 is YYREEE (reference sequence). The CDR3 spans 12 residues.